The 3 T cell receptor beta chains below all came from one sample that was sequenced in a study of Graves' ophthalmopathy and Graves' hyperthyroidism. Researchers took RNA transcripts and amplified TCR beta CDR3 regions from them. An opening RT-PCR round employed HTBI primers and preceded a second-round multiplex PCR. MiXCR was run by TCRdb on the multiplex PCR reads, yielding one entry per CDR3 protein. This table holds a few hundred thousand distinct CDR3 sequences, about 35% found once. The source material was peripheral blood or thyroid tissue (not recorded which). All receptors come from an adult man with Graves' hyperthyroidism.

There are a few counts of this clonotype. CDR3 amino acids: CASRRQGARGTEAFF. DNA of the CDR3: TGTGCCAGCAGGAGACAGGGGGCGCGCGGCACTGAAGCTTTCTTT. The genes are TRBV2 and TRBJ1-1; 10 bases line up with TRBD1. Germline CDR1 is SNHLY and CDR2 is FYNNEI. V was clipped by 6 bases and J by 4 bases; unmatched bases: 8. The CDR3 length is 15 residues.

This clonotype has a count of ten or more. The chain links TRBV29-1 to TRBJ1-1, with 11 bases that match TRBD1. Germline assignment: CDR1 SQVTM and CDR2 ANQGSEA. The junction had 5 bases not matched to a gene; V was cut back by 4 bases and J by 4 bases. The CDR3 is 14 amino acids. The CDR3 bases are TGCAGCGTTGGGACAGGGGGCGATTTCACTGAAGCTTTCTTT. Translating gives CSVGTGGDFTEAFF.

This sequence joins TRBV29-1 and TRBJ1-1, with TRBD1 matching over 10 bases. Unmatched junction bases numbered 8, after V lost 6 bases and J lost 4 bases. CDR3 length: 14 residues. Germline CDR1 is SQVTM and CDR2 is ANQGSEA. CDR3 residues: CSVRATGGVTEAFF. CDR3 bases: TGCAGCGTGAGGGCGACAGGGGGCGTCACTGAAGCTTTCTTT.